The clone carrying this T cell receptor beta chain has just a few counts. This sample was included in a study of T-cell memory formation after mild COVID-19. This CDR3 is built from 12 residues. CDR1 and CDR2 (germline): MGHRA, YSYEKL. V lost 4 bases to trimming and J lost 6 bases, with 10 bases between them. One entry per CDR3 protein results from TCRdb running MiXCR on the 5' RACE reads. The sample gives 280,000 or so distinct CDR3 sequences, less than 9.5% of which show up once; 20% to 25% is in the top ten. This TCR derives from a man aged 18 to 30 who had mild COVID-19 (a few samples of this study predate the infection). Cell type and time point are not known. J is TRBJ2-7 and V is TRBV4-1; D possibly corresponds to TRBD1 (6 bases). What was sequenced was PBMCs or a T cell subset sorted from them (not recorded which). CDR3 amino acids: CASSLTTGEQYF. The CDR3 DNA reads TGCGCCAGCAGCCTCACGACAGGCGAGCAGTACTTC.